This TCR beta chain is drawn from a study of blood T cells in healthy people across ages. Study-level information: Per every two T cells, about one barcoded beta molecule was captured by template switching.

The V gene's germline CDR1 is SSHAT and CDR2 FNYEAQ (reference sequence). This CDR3 comprises 12 residues. Caucasian, healthy and from Russia, the donors were aged between 6 and 90. With regard to this clonotype: Its specificity is unknown. The junction departs from germline at one end; a sequencing error may be responsible.

Using a J-beta primer mix together with a sample-barcoded 5' primer, a second PCR was run for about 6 to 12 cycles. Every individual sample yielded 2.5 million or more paired-end reads (each containing CDR3). TCRdb reprocessed the 5' RACE reads with MiXCR, giving one entry per CDR3 protein. The sample lists almost 550,000 distinct CDR3 sequences, around 24% occurring once. Study conclusions and caveats: Underestimates were what the diversity estimates from one million T cells were considered to be.

This same sample was also taken into another study, of T cells of mothers and their children.

This receptor was identified in a boy aged 10-17 years in good health. The sample comprised blood. The J gene is TRBJ1-1, the V gene TRBV7-7; D unresolved. The chain's CDR3 is CASSPLSTEAFF. For the CDR3, the DNA is TGTGCTAGCAGCCCACTTTCCACTGAAGCTTTCTTT. The full variable domain, with the rest looked up from reference TRBV7-7 and TRBJ1-1, is GAGVSQSPRYKVTKRGQDVTLRCDPISSHATLYWYQQALGQGPEFLTYFNYEAQPDKSGLPSDRFSAERPEGSISTLTIQRTEQRDSAMYRCASSPLSTEAFFGQGTRLTVV.